Below are 22 T cell receptor beta chains sequenced from a single sample in a study of read filtering for tumor transcriptome and immune sequencing. Molecular barcoded adaptors covering alpha/delta and beta/gamma chains were used on around 400 ng RNA. TCRdb passed the reads through MiXCR, listing each CDR3 protein once. The repertoire holds tens of thousands of distinct CDR3 sequences, with 14% as singletons. The sequenced sample was a population of CD138-negative cells sorted from bone marrow. The receptors originated from a donor at least 40 years old with multiple myeloma.

This clonotype was counted many times. The rearrangement uses TRBV6-6 and TRBJ2-7; D is ambiguous. CDR1 MNHNY and CDR2 SVGAGI come from the germline V gene (reference sequence). The CDR3 is 14 amino acids. V shed 2 bases and J shed 0 bases, with 8 bases lying between them. The CDR3 sequence: CASSYLPPSYEQYF. Here the CDR3 DNA reads TGTGCCAGCAGTTACCTCCCCCCCTCCTACGAGCAGTACTTC.

This clonotype has a count of ten or more. V and J are TRBV20-1 and TRBJ1-1; TRBD1 is a possible D gene (6 bases). The CDR3 sequence is 14 residues long. CDR1 and CDR2 (germline): DFQATT, SNEGSKA (reference sequence). This CDR3 reads CSSGAGHMNTEAFF. The CDR3 DNA is TGCAGCTCAGGGGCAGGACACATGAACACTGAAGCTTTCTTT.

A remark on this clonotype: A far larger clone is one nucleotide away, so this likely arose from a read error. The V and J genes are TRBV7-6 and TRBJ2-1; TRBD2 matches 7 bases. The CDR3 sequence is 14 residues long. CDR1 SGHVS and CDR2 FNYEAQ come from the germline V gene. The CDR3 coding sequence is TGTGCCAACAGCTTACGAGGGAGGGGCAATGAGCAGTTCTTC. This sequence encodes CANSLRGRGNEQFF.

Concerning this clonotype itself: A junction boundary mismatches the germline segment, possibly from a read error. This chain uses TRBV27 with TRBJ2-1, with D hard to call. Germline-derived CDR1 and CDR2 are MNHEY and SMNVEV (reference sequence). This CDR3 has 15 residues. DNA for the CDR3: TGTGCCATCTGGATAAGACCCCTGGCTTACAATGAGCAGTTGTTC. Translation gives CAIWIRPLAYNEQLF.

The chain joins TRBV7-2 to TRBJ2-7, with D maybe TRBD2 (5 bases). The CDR3 loop spans 14 amino acids. Trimming cost V 1 base and J 6 bases, with 13 bases left between them. The germline CDR1 and CDR2 sequences are SGHTA and FQGNSA. The CDR3 DNA follows: TGTGCCAGCAGCTTAGGAGGGCTACTTCGCGAGCAGTACTTC. Translating gives CASSLGGLLREQYF.

This clonotype was observed many times. This sequence joins TRBV2 and TRBJ2-1; 7 nucleotides align to TRBD1. The CDR3 has 15 amino acids. The J segment lost 4 bases and the V segment lost 6 bases, leaving 9 bases of the junction unmatched. Germline V CDR1 and CDR2: SNHLY, FYNNEI. CDR3 nucleotide sequence: TGTGCCAGCAGATTCCGGGACAGAGGATACAATGAGCAGTTCTTC. Translated: CASRFRDRGYNEQFF.

This clonotype was detected many times. This rearrangement joins TRBV20-1 to TRBJ2-5; no clear D gene. Trimming pared 6 bases from V and 5 bases from J, leaving 16 bases between. Germline loops: CDR1 DFQATT, CDR2 SNEGSKA (reference sequence). There are 13 residues in the CDR3. CDR3 nucleotides: TGCAGTGCCCTAAGTACCTTAGTGGAGACCCAGTACTTC. It codes for CSALSTLVETQYF.

About this clonotype: A read error may account for a junction end that differs from germline. The chain links TRBV20-1 to TRBJ2-1, with 7 bases aligning to TRBD2. The CDR3 consists of 15 residues. CDR1 DFQATT and CDR2 SNEGSKA come from the germline V gene (reference sequence). The CDR3 loop is CSASGGGSSYNGQFF. CDR3 nucleotide sequence: TGCAGCGCTAGTGGCGGCGGGAGCTCCTACAATGGGCAGTTCTTC.

This clonotype was observed a handful of times. The V call is TRBV19, the J call TRBJ2-2; tentatively, D is TRBD1 or TRBD2 (5 bases each). V was clipped by 4 bases and J by 9 bases, with 15 bases between them. The CDR3 is 14 amino acids. Germline V gives CDR1 LNHDA, CDR2 SQIVND (reference sequence). CDR3 in DNA: TGTGCCAGTAGTAGTCGACAGCTAGCCCGGGAGCTGTTTTTT. Protein sequence: CASSSRQLARELFF.

This clonotype was picked up a small number of times. A much larger clone lies one base from this, so it may be a read error. V and J are TRBV15 and TRBJ2-2; tentatively, D is TRBD2 (5 bases). The CDR3 is 16 residues long. Germline lookup yields CDR1 LNHNV and CDR2 YYDKDF (reference sequence). CDR3 DNA sequence: TGTGCCACCAGCAGAGATGTTCAGGCGATCACCGGGGAGCTGTCTTTT. Protein: CATSRDVQAITGELSF.

This clonotype occurred many times. The chain employs TRBV7-9 and TRBJ2-5; 9 nucleotides align to TRBD2. V shed 1 base and J 1 base; nucleotides not matched to a gene: 4. This CDR3 has 16 residues. CDR1 SEHNR and CDR2 FQNEAQ come from the germline V gene (reference sequence). The CDR3 DNA reads TGTGCCAGCAGCTTAGGACTAGCGGCCTCCCAAGAGACCCAGTACTTC. The encoded protein is CASSLGLAASQETQYF.

About this clonotype itself: Its ends do not fully match the called genes, so a read error is possible. The genes are TRBV2 and TRBJ1-2, with D hard to call. In germline, CDR1 is SNHLY, CDR2 FYNNEI. The CDR3 covers 12 residues. CDR3 coding DNA: TGTGCCAGCAGACGCCCCACGGGGATTAGGACCTTT. It encodes CASRRPTGIRTF.

This clonotype was found a few times. This chain joins TRBV4-1 and TRBJ1-5; D uncertain. The CDR3 is 17 amino acids. The V gene's germline CDR1 is MGHRA and CDR2 YSYEKL. Trimming removed 0 bases at V and 0 bases at J, with 12 bases between. CDR3: CASSQDSGRISNQPQHF. In DNA, the CDR3 is TGCGCCAGCAGCCAAGATTCCGGCAGGATTAGCAATCAGCCCCAGCATTTT.

This clonotype was counted once. V is TRBV7-2 and J is TRBJ1-1; 11 bases match TRBD1. Per the germline V gene, CDR1 is SGHTA and CDR2 is FQGNSA. The CDR3 runs to 15 residues. Losses at the gene ends were 1 base for V and 5 bases for J; bases not matched to a gene: 3. Here the CDR3 reads CASSLEGTGGTEAFF. For the CDR3, the DNA is TGTGCCAGCAGCTTAGAAGGGACAGGGGGAACTGAAGCTTTCTTT.

This clonotype was seen more than once but under ten times. A much larger clone is a single base away; this may be a read error. The V gene is TRBV29-1, the J gene TRBJ2-3, with D perhaps matching TRBD1 (6 bases). This CDR3 region has 14 residues. The ends were cut back, 3 bases at V and 8 bases at J, with 18 bases in the middle. The germline V gene encodes CDR1 SQVTM and CDR2 ANQGSEA. CDR3 nucleotide sequence: TGCAGCGTTGAGTCGGTAGTTTTAGGGGGTACGCAGTATTTT. Its translation is CSVESVVLGGTQYF.

This clonotype was detected ten times or more. This chain joins TRBV29-1 and TRBJ1-4, with a weak D call TRBD1 (5 bases). The ends were cut back, 4 bases at V and 5 bases at J, with 5 bases in the middle. Germline loops: CDR1 SQVTM, CDR2 ANQGSEA. This CDR3 is built from 11 residues. The DNA for the CDR3 is TGCAGCGTTGGGGGCAATGAAAAACTGTTTTTT. Translating it yields CSVGGNEKLFF.

This clonotype was counted many times. V and J are TRBV2 and TRBJ1-4; TRBD1 matches 7 bases. CDR1 is SNHLY, CDR2 FYNNEI, per germline. V lost 4 bases, J lost 3 bases, and 5 bases stayed unmatched. The CDR3 contains 15 residues. The CDR3 DNA is TGTGCCAGCAGTGCGACAGGGTCGTCTAATGAAAAACTGTTTTTT. This gives the protein CASSATGSSNEKLFF.

V gene TRBV12-3 or TRBV12-4 combines with J gene TRBJ1-2; 7 nucleotides align to TRBD1. The CDR3 totals 14 residues. The J segment lost 3 bases and the V segment lost 6 bases, leaving 7 bases of the junction unmatched. For the CDR3, the DNA is TGTGCCAGCAGCCAGCAAGGACAGGACTATGGCTACACCTTC. Amino acids: CASSQQGQDYGYTF.

This clonotype was counted a few times. This sequence may be a read error, since a much larger clone differs from it by one base. This sequence joins TRBV7-2 and TRBJ2-4; possibly TRBD2 for D (6 bases). The CDR3 loop spans 16 amino acids. Germline V lookup: CDR1 SGHTA, CDR2 FQGNSA. CDR3 loop: CASSPGLLLAKNILYF. In DNA form, the CDR3 reads TGTGCCAGCAGCCCCGGCCTATTACTAGCCAAAAACATTCTGTACTTC.

This clonotype was seen ten or more times. The chain employs TRBV12-3 or TRBV12-4 and TRBJ2-7, with a tentative D call TRBD2 (5 bases). Trimming removed 6 bases at V and 6 bases at J, with 30 bases between. This CDR3 spans 18 amino acids. The chain's CDR3 is CASSRRVSVEYSPSEQYF. CDR3 DNA sequence: TGTGCCAGCAGCCGGCGGGTTTCTGTCGAGTACTCGCCGAGCGAGCAGTACTTC.

This clonotype was found many times. With a much larger clone just one base away, this may be a read error. The gene calls are TRBV10-2 and TRBJ1-6; 9 bases align to TRBD1. CDR3 length equals 15 residues. V lost 7 bases, J lost 5 bases, and 6 bases stayed unmatched. The germline CDR1 and CDR2 sequences are WSHSY and SAAADI. The CDR3 region has the DNA TGCGCCAGCACCCGGACAGGGGATGATAATTCACCCCTCCACTTT. Protein product: CASTRTGDDNSPLHF.

In its sample, this clonotype was seen many times. The chain carries TRBV19 and TRBJ2-1; D may be TRBD1 (5 bases). The V end lost 2 bases, the J end lost 1 base, and 9 bases lay between the germline ends. CDR1 is LNHDA and CDR2 is SQIVND in the germline V gene (reference sequence). The CDR3 has 15 amino acids. The CDR3 nucleotides are TGTGCCAGTAGTATAACAGGAGAATCCTACAATGAGCAGTTCTTC. Protein sequence: CASSITGESYNEQFF.